This T cell receptor beta chain came from a study of T cell responses to AZD1222 COVID-19 vaccine. Using immunoSEQ multiplex PCR, the repertoire was profiled, and TCRdb retains in-frame clones only, with some absent. The sample lists about 140,000 clones, 85% to 95% occurring once. Findings and limits, study-wide: White British donors predominated, females outnumbered males, and clonal diversity was possibly underestimated. Reportedly, nearly half the spike-specific TCRs target unmutated variant regions. Spike-wide vaccine-associated CD4 TCRs dominated at 160-218 and 743-854.

This clone was observed once. Its antigen is unknown. The sequences come from peripheral blood, collected 28 days after the second AZD1222 dose. The TCR sequence derives from an adult who received the AZD1222 COVID-19 vaccine.

The CDR3 loop reads CASSAGLGTEAFF. The CDR3 coding sequence is TGTGCCAGCAGCGCCGGCTTGGGCACTGAAGCTTTCTTT. J is TRBJ1-1 and V is TRBV7-3; no firm D call. The CDR3 has 13 amino acids. The germline gives CDR1 SGHTA, CDR2 FQGTGA. Trimming left V 5 bases short and J 4 bases short, with 11 bases between.